This TCR beta chain comes out of a study of blood T cell repertoires in COVID-19. About the study: Some COVID-19 samples were acute and others convalescent; all came from the United States, Italy and Spain. PBMCs, B-cell-depleted T cells, or T cells were the source of the cDNA or gDNA that made up the material.

As handled by the study authors: Quantification of nucleated cells was approximated via reference gene primer amplification. Measured with immunoSEQ multiplex PCR; TCRdb has only the in-frame clones, and not every one. For V, J and clone size, that table is used; D and trimming come from the DNA. The sample lists 150,000 to 200,000 clones, 81% occurring once. Specimen: peripheral blood. This sequence was found in a woman older than 75 with COVID-19, enrolled during active disease.

CDR3 nucleotides: TGCGCCAGCAGCTTGGGTCAAGCCTCCTACAATGAGCAGTTCTTC. It encodes CASSLGQASYNEQFF. The chain uses TRBV5-1 and TRBJ2-1; D is unresolved. The CDR3 is 15 residues long. Germline CDR1 is SGHRS and CDR2 is YFSETQ. Trimming removed 0 bases from V and 0 bases from J, with 7 bases in between.